The rows below give T cell receptor delta chains drawn from one sample of a study of delta chains in infants with herpesvirus infections. TCRdb re-identified clones in the RT-PCR reads via CATT. The profile shows hundreds of delta-chain clones, around two fifths of them singletons. The source material was peripheral blood, sampled at time point 2 of longitudinal follow-up. The source of these receptors is a human donor who was a Ugandan infant, either HIV-exposed or HIV-unexposed (not recorded which). The CDR3 runs from the conserved cysteine through the conserved F or W. A D gene is named only where the DNA matches it firmly. The size field is filled for only some rows; it gives once, few, many or a size class.

J,D,size,V,CDR3,DNA
TRDJ1,NA,medium-sized,TRDV1,CALGELVPGALGDKLIF,TGTGCTCTTGGGGAATTGGTCCCGGGAGCGTTGGGCGATAAACTCATCTTT
TRDJ1,TRDD3,large,TRDV1,CALGNFLWGIPDKLIF,TGTGCTCTTGGGAATTTCCTGTGGGGGATCCCCGATAAACTCATCTTT
TRDJ1,NA,large,TRDV3,CAFSAFRAWGKKLIF,TGTGCCTTTTCAGCCTTCCGAGCTTGGGGGAAGAAACTCATCTTT
TRDJ1,TRDD3,few,TRDV1,CALGELGLFPTYTGGYTDKLIF,TGTGCTCTTGGGGAACTTGGGCTATTCCCAACATATACTGGGGGATACACCGATAAACTCATCTTT
TRDJ1,TRDD3,large,TRDV1,CALGESPGYWGVYTDKLIF,TGTGCTCTTGGGGAATCTCCAGGTTACTGGGGGGTGTACACCGATAAACTCATCTTT
TRDJ1,NA,large,TRDV3,CAFKHTDTDKLIF,TGTGCCTTTAAGCACACGGACACCGATAAACTCATCTTT
TRDJ1,TRDD3,NA,TRDV1,CALGGRPNRGLPGIRWGRNTDKLIF,TGTGCTCTTGGGGGCCGGCCAAACCGGGGACTCCCGGGGATACGCTGGGGAAGGAACACCGATAAACTCATCTTT
TRDJ1,TRDD3,few,TRDV1,CALGVILPKRTGGYPSPTDKLIF,TGTGCTCTTGGGGTCATCCTTCCTAAACGTACTGGGGGATACCCGAGCCCGACCGATAAACTCATCTTT
TRDJ1,TRDD3,medium-sized,TRDV1,CALGESRRWGIPIGTKLIF,TGTGCTCTTGGGGAATCTAGGAGGTGGGGGATTCCCATCGGAACTAAACTCATCTTT
TRDJ1,TRDD3,few,TRDV1,CALGEPTVRPSSVLGDTKTTDKLIF,TGTGCTCTTGGGGAACCTACCGTTAGGCCTTCCTCGGTACTGGGGGATACGAAGACGACCGATAAACTCATCTTT
TRDJ1,TRDD3,large,TRDV1,CALGEQILPYGIHEYTDKLIF,TGTGCTCTTGGGGAACAAATTCTTCCCTACGGGATACACGAATACACCGATAAACTCATCTTT
TRDJ1,NA,large,TRDV1,CALGGLSYTDKLIF,TGTGCTCTTGGGGGCCTATCCTACACCGATAAACTCATCTTT
TRDJ2,TRDD3,large,TRDV1,CALGELNWLAGGLYLTAQLFF,TGTGCTCTTGGGGAACTAAACTGGCTAGCTGGGGGCCTCTATTTGACAGCACAACTCTTCTTT
TRDJ1,TRDD3,large,TRDV1,CALGELFSIPKTWGNPYTDKLIF,TGTGCTCTTGGGGAACTATTCAGCATCCCAAAGACTTGGGGGAACCCGTACACCGATAAACTCATCTTT
TRDJ1,NA,large,TRDV1,CALGDLFLRGMDTDKLIF,TGTGCTCTTGGGGACCTCTTCCTTCGGGGAATGGACACCGATAAACTCATCTTT
TRDJ1,NA,large,TRDV1,CALGELRLPMYTDKLIF,TGTGCTCTTGGGGAACTCCGTCTTCCCATGTACACCGATAAACTCATCTTT
TRDJ1,NA,NA,TRDV2,CACNTPFLTDTDKLIF,TGTGCCTGTAACACCCCATTCCTAACCGACACCGATAAACTCATCTTT
TRDJ1,NA,large,TRDV1,CALGELIHPTYTRAPYTDKLIF,TGTGCTCTTGGGGAATTGATCCATCCTACCTACACTCGGGCCCCGTACACCGATAAACTCATCTTT
TRDJ1,TRDD3,large,TRDV1,CALGEPILDWGATDKLIF,TGTGCTCTTGGGGAACCTATCCTGGACTGGGGGGCTACCGATAAACTCATCTTT
TRDJ1,TRDD3,hyperexpanded,TRAV38-2/DV8,CAYRSALRDPYWGIRPILKYTDKLIF,TGTGCTTATAGGAGCGCGTTGAGGGATCCGTACTGGGGGATACGCCCCATCTTGAAGTACACCGATAAACTCATCTTT
TRDJ1,TRDD3,NA,TRDV1,CALGVTRLLPFLYWGTYTDKLIF,TGTGCTCTTGGGGTCACCCGCCTTCTTCCCTTTCTGTACTGGGGGACGTACACCGATAAACTCATCTTT
TRDJ1,TRDD2,large,TRDV1,CALFLPTKLTYNTDKLIF,TGTGCTCTTTTCCTTCCTACGAAACTGACATACAACACCGATAAACTCATCTTT
TRDJ1,TRDD3,large,TRDV1,CALRKIRGYGKLIF,TGTGCTCTCCGAAAGATCAGGGGATACGGTAAACTCATCTTT
TRDJ1,NA,large,TRAV29/DV5,CAARTFALHTDKLIF,TGTGCAGCAAGGACCTTCGCCTTACACACCGATAAACTCATCTTT
TRDJ1,NA,large,TRDV1,CALGEPVPYTDKLIF,TGTGCTCTTGGGGAACCGGTTCCGTACACCGATAAACTCATCTTT
TRDJ1,NA,large,TRDV1,CALGELLGLYTDKLIF,TGTGCTCTTGGGGAACTCCTGGGTCTGTACACCGATAAACTCATCTTT
TRDJ1,TRDD3,hyperexpanded,TRAV23/DV6,CAASIRCLPPIDWGPPDKLIF,TGTGCAGCAAGCATTAGGTGCCTACCGCCCATAGACTGGGGGCCCCCCGATAAACTCATCTTT
TRDJ1,TRDD3,large,TRDV1,CALGDPRPRRIRWAVKYTDKLIF,TGTGCTCTTGGGGACCCCCGGCCACGTAGGATACGCTGGGCAGTCAAGTACACCGATAAACTCATCTTT
TRDJ1,TRDD3,large,TRDV1,CALGELDRLGGYADKLIF,TGTGCTCTTGGGGAACTAGACCGTCTTGGGGGATACGCCGATAAACTCATCTTT